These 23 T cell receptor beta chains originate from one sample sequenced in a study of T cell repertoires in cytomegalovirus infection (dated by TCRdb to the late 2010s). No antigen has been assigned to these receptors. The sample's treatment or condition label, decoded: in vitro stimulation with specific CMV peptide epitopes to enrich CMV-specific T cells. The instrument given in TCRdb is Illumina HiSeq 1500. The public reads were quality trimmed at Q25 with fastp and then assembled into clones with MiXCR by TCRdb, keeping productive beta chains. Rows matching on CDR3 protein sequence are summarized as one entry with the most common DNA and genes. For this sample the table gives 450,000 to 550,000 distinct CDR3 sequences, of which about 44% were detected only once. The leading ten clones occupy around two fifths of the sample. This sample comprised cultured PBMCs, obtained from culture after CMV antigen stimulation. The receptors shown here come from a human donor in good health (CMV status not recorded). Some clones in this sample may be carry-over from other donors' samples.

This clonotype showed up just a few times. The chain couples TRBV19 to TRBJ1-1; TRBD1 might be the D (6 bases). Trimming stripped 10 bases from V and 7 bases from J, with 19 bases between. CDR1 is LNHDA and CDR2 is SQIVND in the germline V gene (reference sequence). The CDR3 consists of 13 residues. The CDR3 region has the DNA TGTGCCACTACCAAGACAGGAATCAATGAAGCTTTCTTT. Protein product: CATTKTGINEAFF.

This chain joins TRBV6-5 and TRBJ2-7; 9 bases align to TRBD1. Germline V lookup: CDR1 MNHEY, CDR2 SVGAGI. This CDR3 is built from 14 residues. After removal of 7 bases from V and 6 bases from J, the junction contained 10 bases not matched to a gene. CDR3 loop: CASTKTGGRIEQYF. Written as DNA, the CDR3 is TGTGCCAGCACCAAAACAGGGGGCCGCATCGAGCAGTACTTC.

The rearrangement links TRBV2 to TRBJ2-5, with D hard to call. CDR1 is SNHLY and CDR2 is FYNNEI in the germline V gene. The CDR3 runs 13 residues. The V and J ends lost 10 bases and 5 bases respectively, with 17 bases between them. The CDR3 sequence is CATMDVGRETQYF. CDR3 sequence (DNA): TGTGCCACTATGGACGTCGGCAGGGAGACCCAGTACTTC.

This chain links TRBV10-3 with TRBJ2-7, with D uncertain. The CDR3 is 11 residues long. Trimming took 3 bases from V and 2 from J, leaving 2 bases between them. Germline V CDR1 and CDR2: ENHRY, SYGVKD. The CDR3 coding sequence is TGTGCCATCAGTGAAGCCTACGAGCAGTACTTC. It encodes CAISEAYEQYF.

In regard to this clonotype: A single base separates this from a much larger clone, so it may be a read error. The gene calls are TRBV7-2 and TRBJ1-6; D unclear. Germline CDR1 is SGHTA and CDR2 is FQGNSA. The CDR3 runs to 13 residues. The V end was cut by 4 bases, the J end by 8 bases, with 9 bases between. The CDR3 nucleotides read TGTGCCAGCAGCTCCCAGGTTGATTCACCCCTCCACTTT. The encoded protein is CASSSQVDSPLHF.

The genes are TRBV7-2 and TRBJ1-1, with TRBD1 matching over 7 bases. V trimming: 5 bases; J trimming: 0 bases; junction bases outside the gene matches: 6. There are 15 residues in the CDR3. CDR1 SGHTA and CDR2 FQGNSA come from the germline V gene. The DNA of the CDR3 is TGTGCCAGCAGCACCCGACAGGGAATGAACACTGAAGCTTTCTTT. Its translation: CASSTRQGMNTEAFF.

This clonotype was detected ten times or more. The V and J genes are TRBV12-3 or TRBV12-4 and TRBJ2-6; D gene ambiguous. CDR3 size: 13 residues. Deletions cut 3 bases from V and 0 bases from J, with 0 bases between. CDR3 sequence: CASSFSGANVLTF. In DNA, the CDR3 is TGTGCCAGCAGTTTCTCTGGGGCCAACGTCCTGACTTTC.

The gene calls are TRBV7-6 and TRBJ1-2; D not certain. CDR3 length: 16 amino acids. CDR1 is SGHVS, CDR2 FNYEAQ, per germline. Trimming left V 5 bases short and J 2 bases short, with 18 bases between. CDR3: CASSEVDGTLNYGYTF. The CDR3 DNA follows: TGTGCCAGCAGCGAAGTAGACGGCACCCTAAACTATGGCTACACCTTC.

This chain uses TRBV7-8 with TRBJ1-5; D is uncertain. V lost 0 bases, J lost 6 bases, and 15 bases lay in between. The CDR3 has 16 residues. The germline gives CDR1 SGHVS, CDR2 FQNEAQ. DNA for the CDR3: TGTGCCAGCAGCTTAGCGCGTCAATTTTCGGGTCAGCCCCAGCATTTT. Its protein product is CASSLARQFSGQPQHF.

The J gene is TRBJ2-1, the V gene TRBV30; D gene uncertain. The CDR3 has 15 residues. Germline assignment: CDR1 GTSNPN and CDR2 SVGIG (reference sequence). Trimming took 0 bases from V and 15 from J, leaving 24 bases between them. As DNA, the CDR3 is TGTGCCTGGAGTGTACGGATAAAAACCCCCTTCGTTCTGTTCTTC. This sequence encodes CAWSVRIKTPFVLFF. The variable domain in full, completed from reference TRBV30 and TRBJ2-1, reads SQTIHQWPATLVQPVGSPLSLECTVEGTSNPNLYWYRQAAGRGLQLLFYSVGIGQISSEVPQNLSASRPQDRQFILSSKKLLLSDSGFYLCAWSVRIKTPFVLFFGPGTRLTVL.

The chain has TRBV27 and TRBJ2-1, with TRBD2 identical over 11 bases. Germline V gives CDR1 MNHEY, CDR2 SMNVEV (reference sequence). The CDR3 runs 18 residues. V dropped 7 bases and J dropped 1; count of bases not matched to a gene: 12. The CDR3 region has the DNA TGTGCCAGCACTCCTCTTACGGGACTAGCGGCGTCCTACAATGAGCAGTTCTTC. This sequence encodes CASTPLTGLAASYNEQFF.

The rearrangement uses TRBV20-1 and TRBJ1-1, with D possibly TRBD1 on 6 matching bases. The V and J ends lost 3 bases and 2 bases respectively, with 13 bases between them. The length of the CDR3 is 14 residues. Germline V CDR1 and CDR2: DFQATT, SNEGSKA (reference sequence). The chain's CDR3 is CSARPPGTNTEAFF. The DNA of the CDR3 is TGCAGTGCTAGGCCGCCGGGGACAAACACTGAAGCTTTCTTT.

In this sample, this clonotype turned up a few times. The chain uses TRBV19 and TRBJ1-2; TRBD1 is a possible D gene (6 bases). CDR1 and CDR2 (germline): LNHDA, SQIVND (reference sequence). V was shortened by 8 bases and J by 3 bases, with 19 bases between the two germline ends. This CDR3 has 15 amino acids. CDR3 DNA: TGTGCCAGTGAGCCCTACTCGGGGGGCGACTATGGCTACACCTTC. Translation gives CASEPYSGGDYGYTF.

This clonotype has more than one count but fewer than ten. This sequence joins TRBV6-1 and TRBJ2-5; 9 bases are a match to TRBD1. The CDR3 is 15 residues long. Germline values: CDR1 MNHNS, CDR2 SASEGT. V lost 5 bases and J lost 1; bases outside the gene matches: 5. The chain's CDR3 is CASSFEDRGQETQYF. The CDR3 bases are TGTGCCAGCAGTTTCGAGGACAGGGGCCAAGAGACCCAGTACTTC.

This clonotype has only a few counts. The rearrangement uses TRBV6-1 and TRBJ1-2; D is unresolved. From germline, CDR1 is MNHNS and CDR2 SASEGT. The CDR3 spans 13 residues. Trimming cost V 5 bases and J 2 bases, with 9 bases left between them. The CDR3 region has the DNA TGTGCCAGCAGTCCAAATCGAAACTATGGCTACACCTTC. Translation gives CASSPNRNYGYTF.

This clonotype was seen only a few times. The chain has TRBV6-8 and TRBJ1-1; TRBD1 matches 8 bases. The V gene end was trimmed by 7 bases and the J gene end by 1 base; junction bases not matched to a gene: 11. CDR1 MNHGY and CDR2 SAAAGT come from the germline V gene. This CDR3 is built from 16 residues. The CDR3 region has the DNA TGTGCCAGCACCCCCCGGGCAGGGGGCCCGAACACTGAAGCTTTCTTT. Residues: CASTPRAGGPNTEAFF.

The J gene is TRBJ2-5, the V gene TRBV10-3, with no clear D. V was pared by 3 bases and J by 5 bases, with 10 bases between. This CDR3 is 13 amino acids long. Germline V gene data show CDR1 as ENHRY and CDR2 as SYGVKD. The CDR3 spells CAISDRSRETQYF. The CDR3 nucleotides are TGTGCCATCAGTGATAGGAGCAGGGAGACCCAGTACTTC.

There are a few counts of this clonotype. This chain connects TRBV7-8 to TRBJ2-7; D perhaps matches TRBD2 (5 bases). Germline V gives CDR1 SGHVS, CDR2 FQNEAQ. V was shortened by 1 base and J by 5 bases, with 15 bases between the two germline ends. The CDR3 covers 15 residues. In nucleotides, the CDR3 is TGTGCCAGCAGCTTAGACCCTAGAGGGCGGGACGAGCAGTACTTC. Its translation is CASSLDPRGRDEQYF.

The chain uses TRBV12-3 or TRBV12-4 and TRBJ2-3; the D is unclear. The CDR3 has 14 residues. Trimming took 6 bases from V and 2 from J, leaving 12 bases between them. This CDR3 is CASRRHTNTDTQYF. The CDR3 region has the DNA TGTGCCAGCAGGAGACACACAAACACAGATACGCAGTATTTT.

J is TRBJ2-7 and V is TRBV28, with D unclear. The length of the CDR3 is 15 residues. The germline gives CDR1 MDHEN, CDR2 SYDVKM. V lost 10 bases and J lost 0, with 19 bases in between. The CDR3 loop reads CATYPLRESSYEQYF. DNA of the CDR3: TGTGCCACCTACCCATTACGTGAATCCTCCTACGAGCAGTACTTC.

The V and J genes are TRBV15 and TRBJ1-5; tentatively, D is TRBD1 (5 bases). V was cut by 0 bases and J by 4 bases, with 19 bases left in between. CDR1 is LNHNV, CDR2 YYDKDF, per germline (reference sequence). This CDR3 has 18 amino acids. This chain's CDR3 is CATSRDGWGPKRNQPQHF. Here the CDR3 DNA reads TGTGCCACCAGCAGAGATGGATGGGGCCCCAAAAGAAATCAGCCCCAGCATTTT.

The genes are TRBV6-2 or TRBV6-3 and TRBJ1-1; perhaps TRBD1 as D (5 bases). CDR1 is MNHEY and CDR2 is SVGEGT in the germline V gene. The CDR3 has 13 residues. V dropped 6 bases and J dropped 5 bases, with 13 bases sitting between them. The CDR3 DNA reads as TGTGCCAGCAGCTCGTGGGGGGGAACTGAAGCTTTCTTT. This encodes CASSSWGGTEAFF.

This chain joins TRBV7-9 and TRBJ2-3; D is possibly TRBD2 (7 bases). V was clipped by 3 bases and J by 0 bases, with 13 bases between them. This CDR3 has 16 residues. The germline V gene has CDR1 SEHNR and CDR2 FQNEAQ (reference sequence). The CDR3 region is CASSFSRGQSTDTQYF. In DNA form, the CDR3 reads TGTGCCAGCAGCTTTTCGCGGGGGCAAAGCACAGATACGCAGTATTTT.